Reported below is one TCR beta chain. The table came from immunoSEQ multiplex PCR; TCRdb's copy has only in-frame clones and leaves some out. The sample has 200,000 to 250,000 clones, around 86% seen once; the top ten hold more than 8.5%. Enrolled through a virtual design, the participants were between 18 and 89 years of age and came from roughly 22 US areas. The record originates from a study of blood T cell repertoires in COVID-19. Study background: The United States, Italy and Spain provided the acute and convalescent COVID-19 samples. The cDNA or gDNA used as material had been derived from T cells, B-cell-depleted T cells, or PBMCs.

CDR1 and CDR2 (germline): MNHNS, SASEGT. CDR3 length: 16 amino acids. Trimming at V came to 3 bases and at J to 2 bases, leaving 6 bases not matched to a gene. The specimen was PBMCs or T cells enriched from blood (not recorded which). The clonotype originates from a woman between 45 and 65 years old with acute COVID-19. V usage is TRBV6-1 and J usage is TRBJ1-5; 8 nucleotides line up with TRBD1. The CDR3 DNA is TGTGCCAGCAGTGACAAAGGGACAGGAGGCAATCAGCCCCAGCATTTT. Residues: CASSDKGTGGNQPQHF.